Shown below are 5 T cell receptor beta chains from a single sample sequenced in a study of vaccination effects on CD4 cells after COVID-19. These receptors are not linked to any known antigen. Repertoires were generated with immunoSEQ multiplex PCR, while TCRdb's copy carries only in-frame clones and drops some. The sample lists 45,000 or so clones; 74% were seen once. Having been cultured for about ten days, the cells underwent CD4+ T cell isolation. Sequences were derived from CD4+ T cells from PBMCs cultured without peptide, sampled before COVID-19 vaccination. These receptors were taken from a human donor who had a prior SARS-CoV-2 infection.

V usage is TRBV9 and J usage is TRBJ1-1; no firm D call. V lost 0 bases and J lost 0, with 6 bases in between. CDR3 size: 14 residues. Germline loops: CDR1 SGDLS, CDR2 YYNGEE. This chain's CDR3 is CASSVGAVNTEAFF. CDR3 nucleotides: TGTGCCAGCAGCGTAGGGGCGGTGAACACTGAAGCTTTCTTT.

V usage is TRBV5-1 and J usage is TRBJ2-7; 10 nucleotides line up with TRBD1. Germline trimming cut 4 bases from V and 7 bases from J; bases unmatched to any gene: 8. This CDR3 comprises 14 residues. Germline CDR1 and CDR2: SGHRS and YFSETQ. The CDR3 region has the DNA TGCGCCAGCAGCCCCGGGACAGGGGATCGGGAGCAGTACTTC. The encoded protein is CASSPGTGDREQYF.

The chain recombines TRBV5-6 with TRBJ2-2; 7 bases align to TRBD1. This CDR3 spans 15 amino acids. V shed 3 bases and J 3 bases; nucleotides not matched to a gene: 5. Looked up from germline, CDR1 is SGHDT and CDR2 is YYEEEE. CDR3 residues: CASSYHDRDTGELFF. CDR3 sequence (DNA): TGTGCCAGCAGCTACCATGACAGGGACACCGGGGAGCTGTTTTTT.

J is TRBJ2-3 and V is TRBV9; possibly TRBD1 for D (6 bases). Germline V lookup: CDR1 SGDLS, CDR2 YYNGEE. Trimming removed 1 base from V and 8 bases from J, with 17 bases in between. The CDR3 sequence is 15 residues long. The CDR3, as DNA: TGTGCCAGCAGCGTAATGGGGGCAGAACAGGGTACGCAGTATTTT. Protein product: CASSVMGAEQGTQYF. The whole variable domain, remainder taken from reference TRBV9 and TRBJ2-3, is DSGVTQTPKHLITATGQRVTLRCSPRSGDLSVYWYQQSLDQGLQFLIQYYNGEERAKGNILERFSAQQFPDLHSELNLSSLELGDSALYFCASSVMGAEQGTQYFGPGTRLTVL.

The rearrangement joins TRBV7-2 to TRBJ1-1; D is ambiguous. Germline lookup yields CDR1 SGHTA and CDR2 FQGNSA. CDR3 length: 13 residues. Trimming took 6 bases from V and 4 from J, leaving 12 bases between them. The CDR3 DNA reads as TGTGCCAGCAGAAACCGGATCTCCACTGAAGCTTTCTTT. Its protein product is CASRNRISTEAFF.